The 10 T cell receptor beta chains reported below all come from one sample, sequenced in a study of T cell clonotyping in hematopoietic cell transplantation. TCRdb's copy holds only in-frame clones and misses some; the assay was immunoSEQ multiplex PCR. The table has more than 65,000 clones, approximately 94% seen once. The sample comprised peripheral blood mononuclear cells. Receptors were obtained from a man in his fifties or sixties in good health. Some clones in this sample may be carry-over from other donors' samples.

This chain joins TRBV19 and TRBJ2-3; D unclear. V was pared by 5 bases and J by 4 bases, with 7 bases between. CDR3 length: 12 amino acids. CDR1 is LNHDA and CDR2 is SQIVND in the germline V gene (reference sequence). CDR3 in DNA: TGTGCCAGTAGTGCGACCTCAGATACGCAGTATTTT. Translating gives CASSATSDTQYF.

This clone was observed a single time. The chain employs TRBV6-5 and TRBJ2-7; the match to TRBD2 covers 8 bases. The CDR3 is made up of 15 amino acids. J lost 2 bases, V lost 6 bases, and 9 bases had no gene match. Per germline, CDR1 MNHEY and CDR2 SVGAGI. The chain's CDR3 is CASSPGGNLAYEQYF. The CDR3 coding sequence is TGTGCCAGCAGCCCGGGGGGGAATCTAGCCTACGAGCAGTACTTC.

The V gene is TRBV7-2, the J gene TRBJ2-6, with 7 bases aligning to TRBD1. The CDR3 runs to 17 residues. Per the germline V gene, CDR1 is SGHTA and CDR2 is FQGNSA. V was clipped by 5 bases and J by 0 bases; unmatched bases: 7. The CDR3 spells CASSPTGTYSGANVLTF. CDR3 nucleotides: TGTGCCAGCAGCCCGACAGGGACGTACTCTGGGGCCAACGTCCTGACTTTC.

This clone was seen a few times. This chain links TRBV28 with TRBJ1-2, with D maybe TRBD1 (6 bases). Germline assignment: CDR1 MDHEN and CDR2 SYDVKM. With 0 bases removed from V and 7 bases from J, the gap between germline ends came to 15 bases. The CDR3 loop spans 15 amino acids. CDR3: CASSLWGTGTLGYTF. As DNA, the CDR3 is TGTGCCAGCAGTTTATGGGGAACAGGGACTCTTGGCTACACCTTC.

This chain connects TRBV6-5 to TRBJ1-5; D unresolved. The germline V and J ends were trimmed by 2 bases and 3 bases, with 5 bases remaining between them. The CDR3 is made up of 13 amino acids. The germline V gene has CDR1 MNHEY and CDR2 SVGAGI. In DNA, the CDR3 is TGTGCCAGCAGTTACGCTTTCAATCAGCCCCAGCATTTT. Protein product: CASSYAFNQPQHF.

The V call is TRBV29-1, the J call TRBJ1-1, with D possibly matching TRBD1 (6 bases). Germline CDR1 and CDR2: SQVTM and ANQGSEA. The CDR3 has 15 residues. Trimming left V 4 bases short and J 2 bases short, with 17 bases between. CDR3 in amino acids: CSVADPGGKNTEAFF. The CDR3 DNA is TGCAGCGTTGCCGATCCGGGGGGCAAAAACACTGAAGCTTTCTTT. The full variable domain, its missing parts supplied by reference TRBV29-1 and TRBJ1-1, is SAVISQKPSRDICQRGTSLTIQCQVDSQVTMMFWYRQQPGQSLTLIATANQGSEATYESGFVIDKFPISRPNLTFSTLTVSNMSPEDSSIYLCSVADPGGKNTEAFFGQGTRLTVV.

This chain's CDR3 is CASRPGLAGEVEQFF. Written as DNA, the CDR3 is TGTGCCAGCAGACCTGGACTAGCGGGAGAGGTTGAGCAGTTCTTC. This chain connects TRBV7-9 to TRBJ2-1; TRBD2 matches at 13 bases. Germline trimming cut 6 bases from V and 9 bases from J; bases unmatched to any gene: 8. The CDR3 spans 15 residues. CDR1 is SEHNR and CDR2 is FQNEAQ in the germline V gene (reference sequence).

V and J are TRBV5-6 and TRBJ1-5, with no clear D. This CDR3 is 15 amino acids long. CDR1 is SGHDT, CDR2 YYEEEE, per germline. Trimming cost V 1 base and J 2 bases, with 10 bases left between them. CDR3 residues: CASSLRVWGNQPQHF. In nucleotides, the CDR3 is TGTGCCAGCAGCTTGCGAGTGTGGGGCAATCAGCCCCAGCATTTT.

This clone has a single count. The rearrangement joins TRBV6-5 to TRBJ2-1, with D maybe TRBD2 (6 bases). The CDR3 consists of 15 residues. Deletions cut 0 bases from V and 4 bases from J, with 10 bases between. Germline loops: CDR1 MNHEY, CDR2 SVGAGI. This CDR3 is CASSYSGGSYNEQFF. Here the CDR3 DNA reads TGTGCCAGCAGTTACTCGGGAGGATCTTACAATGAGCAGTTCTTC.

The rearrangement joins TRBV5-1 to TRBJ2-7; 9 bases line up with TRBD1. The CDR3 contains 14 residues. V was clipped by 0 bases and J by 6 bases; unmatched bases: 4. The germline V gene has CDR1 SGHRS and CDR2 YFSETQ. The CDR3 reads CASSLDDRGGEQYF. The DNA of the CDR3 is TGCGCCAGCAGCTTGGACGACAGGGGGGGCGAGCAGTACTTC.